This TCR beta chain was found in a study of OX40 agonist ivuxolimab in advanced cancers. Study-wide context: Ivuxolimab was an agonistic, fully human IgG2 monoclonal antibody directed against OX40 (CD134), a costimulatory receptor. Intravenous ivuxolimab was administered to patients every 2 weeks at six dose levels: 0.01, 0.1, 0.3, 1.5, 3 and 10 mg/kg. Of the roughly 52 dose-escalation patients, hepatocellular carcinoma was present in about 19, melanoma in some 15, renal cell carcinoma in 9 and head and neck cancer in 9. In the dose-escalation cohort, 82.7% of patients were male, and the mean age was roughly 60 years, with a range of 23 to 79. Prior anti-PD-1, anti-PD-L1 or anti-CTLA-4 therapy was permitted, and approximately 40% of dose-escalation patients had received checkpoint inhibitors. Three dose-escalation patients achieved partial responses, one with hepatocellular carcinoma and two with cutaneous melanoma. Peripheral TCRbeta sequencing aimed to test whether ivuxolimab altered TCR sequence diversity and caused clonal T-cell expansion. The paper reports the monotherapy dose-escalation portion (N ≈ 50 patients) of the phase I ivuxolimab trial. Study-level results and caveats: After ivuxolimab, expanded clones were on average more numerous among CD8+ T cells than among CD4+ T cells. At doses of 0.1 to 3.0 mg/kg, clonal expansion of both CD4+ and CD8+ blood T cells was observed from baseline to week 6. The antigen specificity of the clonally expanded peripheral T cells was not determined. Partial responders in the 0.1-3.0 mg/kg groups had among the lowest normalized peripheral clonal expansion, especially among CD8+ T cells. Low levels of normalized T-cell clonal expansion were also seen in some patients who did not respond.

Patients with a history of autoimmune disease or receiving systemic immunosuppression were excluded from the trial. Peripheral blood for TCR sequencing was drawn from every dose cohort at baseline, at cycle 4 day 1 and at cycle 7 day 1. The samples were taken from a phase I, first-in-human, multicenter, open-label dose-escalation trial of ivuxolimab. The trial enrolled adults with locally advanced or metastatic head and neck squamous cell, hepatocellular, melanoma or renal cell carcinoma. Before TCR sequencing, CD4+ and CD8+ T cells were separately sorted from peripheral blood. Genomic DNA was isolated from the sorted cells so that the TCRbeta CDR3 region could be sequenced. The immunoSEQ Assay was used for sequencing of TCRbeta CDR3 regions. TCRdb obtained this table from immuneACCESS and retained in-frame rearrangements with V and J assigned. These tables miss some clones; where compared with another copy, unresolved V genes account for less than half of the shortfall, and the remainder is unexplained. This sample is represented by tens of thousands of clones; 88% of them were singletons. The ten largest account for approximately 3.2% of the sample.

CDR1 SGHNT and CDR2 YENEEA were looked up in the germline V gene. The germline V and J ends show losses of 6 bases and 5 bases respectively, and no gene match explains 13 bases of the junction. From its cysteine to its phenylalanine, the CDR3 spans 15 amino acids. The kept DNA is CDR3 alone, 45 bases in frame from the first base. Concerning this clone: The antigen this receptor binds is unknown. Per-base quality was not reported, and no clone a single base away is much larger than it.

Rearrangement joined TRBV11-3 to TRBJ2-7; 7 nucleotides in the junction match TRBD1. This TCR was sampled from an adult with an advanced solid tumor such as melanoma, head and neck, liver or kidney cancer. This specimen consisted of CD4+ or CD8+ T cells sorted from blood, obtained in a trial of the OX40 agonist ivuxolimab. Read as DNA, the sequence is TGTGCCAGCAGTATGATGGCAGGGGGAGCCGACGAGCAGTACTTC. This codes for CASSMMAGGADEQYF.